The 31 T cell receptor beta chains in this list originate from one sample, sequenced in a study of CD8+ T cells in alopecia areata. cDNA serving as the sequencing template came from extracted, reverse transcribed RNA. Clones were sequenced by immunoSEQ multiplex PCR, and TCRdb holds only the in-frame ones, with some missing. The data show 190,000 or so clones, roughly three fifths seen once. Treatment given: oral pan-JAK inhibitor, 5-10 mg twice daily. The starting material was CD4+ T cells sorted from blood, obtained at week 4, from a patient treated with tofacitinib. These receptors were taken from a human donor with alopecia areata.

V is TRBV29-1 and J is TRBJ1-5; possible D gene TRBD1, 6 bases. CDR3 length: 13 residues. Per the germline V gene, CDR1 is SQVTM and CDR2 is ANQGSEA. V dropped 1 base and J dropped 8 bases, with 12 bases sitting between them. The CDR3 DNA reads TGCAGCGTTGAAGGAACAGGGTCGGAGCCCCAGCATTTT. This codes for CSVEGTGSEPQHF.

This chain uses TRBV30 with TRBJ1-5; the D gene is possibly TRBD1 (5 bases). Germline CDR1 reads GTSNPN; CDR2 reads SVGIG (reference sequence). The CDR3 spans 13 residues. The V end lost 8 bases, the J end lost 4 bases, and 15 bases lay between the germline ends. The CDR3 loop is CAVAPGANQPQHF. The CDR3 nucleotides are TGTGCCGTGGCCCCCGGGGCTAATCAGCCCCAGCATTTT.

A remark on this clone: Other DNA sequences of this sample code for an identical CDR3. The chain joins TRBV28 to TRBJ2-5; possibly TRBD1 or TRBD2 for D (5 bases each). Trimming took off 4 bases at V and 9 bases at J, with 18 bases between the two ends. Looked up from germline, CDR1 is MDHEN and CDR2 is SYDVKM. This CDR3 has 14 residues. CDR3 protein: CASSWDGTLLAQYF. The CDR3 coding sequence is TGTGCCAGCAGTTGGGACGGAACCTTATTGGCCCAGTACTTC.

This clone was detected only a few times. The V gene is TRBV5-4, the J gene TRBJ2-3; possibly TRBD2 for D (7 bases). V was trimmed by 1 base and J by 5 bases, leaving 11 bases between them. From germline, CDR1 is SGHNT and CDR2 YYREEE (reference sequence). The CDR3 sequence is 14 residues long. The CDR3 nucleotides are TGTGCCAGCAGCTTGAGGGGGGAGGGAGATACGCAGTATTTT. Its protein is CASSLRGEGDTQYF. The whole variable domain, remainder taken from reference TRBV5-4 and TRBJ2-3, is ETGVTQSPTHLIKTRGQQVTLRCSSQSGHNTVSWYQQALGQGPQFIFQYYREEENGRGNFPPRFSGLQFPNYSSELNVNALELDDSALYLCASSLRGEGDTQYFGPGTRLTVL.

A few counts support this clone. The chain is built from TRBV5-5 and TRBJ2-2; 7 nucleotides align to TRBD1. Germline loops: CDR1 SGHKS, CDR2 YYEKEE (reference sequence). The CDR3 totals 16 residues. V trimming: 6 bases; J trimming: 0 bases; junction bases outside the gene matches: 8. The CDR3 DNA reads as TGTGCCAGCACCCGAACCGGGACAGCGAACACCGGGGAGCTGTTTTTT. Protein sequence: CASTRTGTANTGELFF.

In DNA form, the CDR3 reads TGTGCCAGCAGTTTATCGGTTGGACTCGGCACAGATACGCAGTATTTT. Encoded protein: CASSLSVGLGTDTQYF. The genes are TRBV27 and TRBJ2-3; D is perhaps TRBD2 (5 bases). Germline V gene data show CDR1 as MNHEY and CDR2 as SMNVEV (reference sequence). The CDR3 contains 16 residues. The V end lost 0 bases, the J end lost 1 base, and 11 bases lay between the germline ends.

This clone was detected a few times. This chain uses TRBV4-2 with TRBJ2-1; D perhaps matches TRBD2 (7 bases). Trimming stripped 1 base from V and 6 bases from J, with 16 bases between. The CDR3 has 16 amino acids. The germline gives CDR1 LGHNA, CDR2 YNFKEQ. The CDR3 sequence: CASSQGGGGPPNEQFF. The CDR3 DNA sequence: TGTGCCAGCAGCCAAGGCGGCGGGGGCCCACCCAATGAGCAGTTCTTC.

The V and J genes are TRBV15 and TRBJ1-5; D may be TRBD1 (5 bases). Germline V CDR1 and CDR2: LNHNV, YYDKDF (reference sequence). This CDR3 has 14 residues. V was cut by 0 bases and J by 8 bases, with 11 bases left in between. The CDR3 bases are TGTGCCACCAGCAGAGATTTCGGGACGGAGCCCCAGCATTTT. Translation gives CATSRDFGTEPQHF.

This sequence joins TRBV6-1 and TRBJ2-7, with a tentative D call TRBD1 (5 bases). The germline V gene encodes CDR1 MNHNS and CDR2 SASEGT. Trimming shortened V by 3 bases and J by 2 bases, and 11 bases separated the two germline ends. The CDR3 spans 14 residues. The CDR3 loop reads CASSDVVTAYEQYF. DNA for the CDR3: TGTGCCAGCAGTGATGTAGTGACAGCCTACGAGCAGTACTTC.

The rearrangement joins TRBV15 to TRBJ1-5, with D possibly matching TRBD1 (5 bases). Trimming removed 1 base from V and 2 bases from J, with 9 bases in between. CDR1 LNHNV and CDR2 YYDKDF come from the germline V gene (reference sequence). The CDR3 is 15 residues long. CDR3 loop: CATSRAGGGNQPQHF. In nucleotides, the CDR3 is TGTGCCACCAGCAGAGCCGGAGGGGGCAATCAGCCCCAGCATTTT. The full variable domain, completed using reference TRBV15 and TRBJ1-5, is DAMVIQNPRYQVTQFGKPVTLSCSQTLNHNVMYWYQQKSSQAPKLLFHYYDKDFNNEADTPDNFQSRRPNTSFCFLDIRSPGLGDTAMYLCATSRAGGGNQPQHFGDGTRLSIL.

V is TRBV29-1 and J is TRBJ2-1; 10 positions match TRBD2. The J segment lost 5 bases and the V segment lost 3 bases, leaving 4 bases of the junction unmatched. This CDR3 comprises 14 residues. The V gene's germline CDR1 is SQVTM and CDR2 ANQGSEA. CDR3 nucleotides: TGCAGCGTTGAGAAACTAGCGGGGAACAATGAGCAGTTCTTC. Its translation: CSVEKLAGNNEQFF.

With regard to this clone: The same CDR3 can be traced to other DNA sequences in this sample. J is TRBJ2-3 and V is TRBV7-9, with 9 nucleotides matching TRBD1. Trimming at V came to 3 bases and at J to 3 bases, leaving 1 base not matched to a gene. Per germline, CDR1 SEHNR and CDR2 FQNEAQ (reference sequence). CDR3 length: 14 amino acids. CDR3 residues: CASSLGTGTDTQYF. The CDR3 nucleotides read TGTGCCAGCAGCTTGGGGACAGGGACAGATACGCAGTATTTT.

The rearrangement uses TRBV7-3 and TRBJ2-7, with 8 bases that match TRBD2. Germline V CDR1 and CDR2: SGHTA, FQGTGA. The CDR3 sequence is 15 residues long. Trimming removed 5 bases from V and 3 bases from J; junction bases left unmatched: 9. As DNA, the CDR3 is TGTGCCAGCAGCCCCTCCGGGGGGGCCAACTACGAGCAGTACTTC. Translation: CASSPSGGANYEQYF.

This chain uses TRBV29-1 with TRBJ1-1; 7 nucleotides match TRBD1. CDR1 is SQVTM and CDR2 is ANQGSEA in the germline V gene. CDR3 length: 12 residues. The V and J ends lost 0 bases and 10 bases, in that order; junction bases with no gene match: 5. The DNA of the CDR3 is TGCAGCGTTGAAGAAGTGCAGGGGGGAGCTTTCTTT. Amino acid sequence: CSVEEVQGGAFF.

The chain carries TRBV29-1 and TRBJ2-1; D uncertain. The CDR3 is 12 amino acids. Germline-derived CDR1 and CDR2 are SQVTM and ANQGSEA. This CDR3 is CSINRVDNEQFF. The CDR3 region has the DNA TGCAGTATCAATAGGGTCGATAATGAGCAGTTCTTC.

Turning to this clone: Additional DNA sequences in this sample encode the identical CDR3. The chain combines TRBV30 with TRBJ2-5, with 12 nucleotides matching TRBD2. V was pared by 2 bases and J by 4 bases, with 2 bases of the junction left unmatched. This CDR3 has 14 amino acids. Germline CDR1 GTSNPN, CDR2 SVGIG (reference sequence). The CDR3 sequence is CAWSPGLAGETQYF. The DNA of the CDR3 is TGTGCCTGGAGTCCGGGACTAGCGGGAGAGACCCAGTACTTC.

The chain carries TRBV9 and TRBJ1-2; D might be TRBD1 (5 bases). Germline V CDR1 and CDR2: SGDLS, YYNGEE. The CDR3 length is 12 residues. Deletions cut 0 bases from V and 6 bases from J, with 6 bases between. The chain's CDR3 is CASSVGGDGYTF. The CDR3 DNA reads as TGTGCCAGCAGCGTAGGGGGGGATGGCTACACCTTC. Full variable domain (outside the CDR3, taken from reference TRBV9 and TRBJ1-2): DSGVTQTPKHLITATGQRVTLRCSPRSGDLSVYWYQQSLDQGLQFLIQYYNGEERAKGNILERFSAQQFPDLHSELNLSSLELGDSALYFCASSVGGDGYTFGSGTRLTVV.

The chain recombines TRBV2 with TRBJ1-5; tentative D call: TRBD1 (5 bases). Trimming left V 7 bases short and J 4 bases short, with 17 bases between. The CDR3 sequence is 15 residues long. Germline values: CDR1 SNHLY, CDR2 FYNNEI. The CDR3 sequence: CASKRGVGGNQPQHF. The CDR3 coding sequence is TGTGCCAGCAAGAGGGGAGTCGGCGGGAATCAGCCCCAGCATTTT.

The chain combines TRBV5-1 with TRBJ1-1, with D possibly being TRBD1 (5 bases). The germline V gene encodes CDR1 SGHRS and CDR2 YFSETQ. V was trimmed by 5 bases and J by 2 bases, leaving 16 bases between them. The CDR3 sequence is 15 residues long. The CDR3 loop reads CASRSGGGGNTEAFF. The CDR3 DNA reads TGCGCCAGCAGGAGCGGGGGAGGAGGAAACACTGAAGCTTTCTTT.

The table lists this clone with a few counts. This chain joins TRBV27 and TRBJ1-6, with D hard to call. This CDR3 has 12 residues. The V and J ends lost 6 bases and 11 bases respectively, with 11 bases between them. The germline V gene has CDR1 MNHEY and CDR2 SMNVEV (reference sequence). The CDR3 loop is CASRSAGAPLHF. CDR3 bases: TGTGCCAGCAGGTCGGCTGGCGCACCCCTCCACTTT.

This clone has a single count. The genes are TRBV30 and TRBJ2-1; a possible D gene is TRBD2 (5 bases). Germline assignment: CDR1 GTSNPN and CDR2 SVGIG (reference sequence). V dropped 0 bases and J dropped 4 bases, with 10 bases sitting between them. CDR3 length: 14 amino acids. CDR3 residues: CAWSVGSGYNEQFF. The DNA for the CDR3 is TGTGCCTGGAGTGTGGGGTCGGGATACAATGAGCAGTTCTTC.

A few counts support this clone. This sequence joins TRBV6-5 and TRBJ2-1; D remains unclear. Trimming cost V 4 bases and J 3 bases, with 10 bases left between them. Looked up from germline, CDR1 is MNHEY and CDR2 is SVGAGI. This CDR3 is 14 amino acids long. The CDR3 spells CASSSRPLYNEQFF. CDR3 in DNA: TGTGCCAGCAGTTCTCGCCCCCTCTACAATGAGCAGTTCTTC.

The chain couples TRBV30 to TRBJ2-6; maybe TRBD1 (5 bases). Looked up from germline, CDR1 is GTSNPN and CDR2 is SVGIG (reference sequence). This CDR3 is 16 amino acids long. The ends were cut back, 0 bases at V and 0 bases at J, with 9 bases in the middle. The CDR3 nucleotides are TGTGCCTGGAGTGTACGGACACTCTCTGGGGCCAACGTCCTGACTTTC. Translation gives CAWSVRTLSGANVLTF.

This chain uses TRBV30 with TRBJ1-5; tentative D call: TRBD1 (6 bases). V lost 6 bases and J 4 bases, leaving 13 bases between the germline ends. From germline, CDR1 is GTSNPN and CDR2 SVGIG (reference sequence). The length of the CDR3 is 13 residues. In DNA, the CDR3 is TGTGCCTGCCAAGGGGGGTCGAATCAGCCCCAGCATTTT. Translating it yields CACQGGSNQPQHF.

This clone has only a few counts. The V call is TRBV2, the J call TRBJ2-4; no reliable D call. The V gene's germline CDR1 is SNHLY and CDR2 FYNNEI. V was shortened by 1 base and J by 2 bases, with 12 bases between the two germline ends. The CDR3 loop spans 16 amino acids. The CDR3 sequence is CASSEGVSGSKNIQYF. CDR3 DNA: TGTGCCAGCAGTGAAGGGGTTTCTGGGTCCAAAAACATTCAGTACTTC. Based on the CDR3 plus reference TRBV2 and TRBJ2-4, the full variable domain is EPEVTQTPSHQVTQMGQEVILRCVPISNHLYFYWYRQILGQKVEFLVSFYNNEISEKSEIFDDQFSVERPDGSNFTLKIRSTKLEDSAMYFCASSEGVSGSKNIQYFGAGTRLSVL.

The J gene is TRBJ1-2, the V gene TRBV25-1; 7 positions match TRBD1. With V trimmed by 2 bases and J by 7 bases, 10 bases remained unmatched. The CDR3 is 15 residues long. CDR1 and CDR2 (germline): MGHDK, SYGVNS. Here the CDR3 reads CASSETKGARRGYTF. The CDR3 nucleotides read TGTGCCAGCAGTGAAACTAAGGGGGCGCGGCGTGGCTACACCTTC.

V gene TRBV4-2 combines with J gene TRBJ2-7, with D perhaps matching TRBD2 (5 bases). CDR3 length equals 13 residues. Trimming left V 2 bases short and J 6 bases short, with 11 bases between. CDR1 and CDR2 from the germline V gene are LGHNA and YNFKEQ. The CDR3 spells CASSQTLAGEQYF. The CDR3 DNA follows: TGTGCCAGCAGCCAAACCCTAGCCGGCGAGCAGTACTTC.

This clone was seen a handful of times. The gene calls are TRBV2 and TRBJ2-1; D is unresolved. The CDR3 runs to 13 residues. Trimming pared 7 bases from V and 4 bases from J, leaving 11 bases between. Germline loops: CDR1 SNHLY, CDR2 FYNNEI. The DNA for the CDR3 is TGTGCCAGCACGAAAGGGAAATACAATGAGCAGTTCTTC. Residues: CASTKGKYNEQFF.

This chain links TRBV4-1 with TRBJ2-5, with D unresolved. Germline CDR1 and CDR2: MGHRA and YSYEKL. V dropped 2 bases and J dropped 5 bases, with 9 bases sitting between them. CDR3 length: 13 residues. The CDR3 DNA reads TGCGCCAGCAGCCAATCGGTTGGGGAGACCCAGTACTTC. Protein sequence: CASSQSVGETQYF.

The chain couples TRBV6-5 to TRBJ2-6, with a weak D call TRBD2 (6 bases). The CDR3 runs 14 residues. V lost 8 bases and J lost 5, with 13 bases in between. The germline V gene has CDR1 MNHEY and CDR2 SVGAGI. The CDR3 bases are TGTGCCAGCCAGGGAGGTCAGAGGGCCAACGTCCTGACTTTC. It is translated as CASQGGQRANVLTF.

This chain uses TRBV5-6 with TRBJ1-6; D might be TRBD1 (6 bases). CDR1 is SGHDT, CDR2 YYEEEE, per germline. The CDR3 extends over 14 amino acids. The V gene lost 7 bases and the J gene lost 7 bases, with 15 bases spanning the gap. The CDR3 reads CASGPRQANSPLHF. The CDR3 DNA follows: TGTGCCAGCGGGCCCCGACAGGCAAATTCACCCCTCCACTTT. Filled out from reference TRBV5-6 and TRBJ1-6, the complete variable domain reads DAGVTQSPTHLIKTRGQQVTLRCSPKSGHDTVSWYQQALGQGPQFIFQYYEEEERQRGNFPDRFSGHQFPNYSSELNVNALLLGDSALYLCASGPRQANSPLHFGNGTRLTVT.